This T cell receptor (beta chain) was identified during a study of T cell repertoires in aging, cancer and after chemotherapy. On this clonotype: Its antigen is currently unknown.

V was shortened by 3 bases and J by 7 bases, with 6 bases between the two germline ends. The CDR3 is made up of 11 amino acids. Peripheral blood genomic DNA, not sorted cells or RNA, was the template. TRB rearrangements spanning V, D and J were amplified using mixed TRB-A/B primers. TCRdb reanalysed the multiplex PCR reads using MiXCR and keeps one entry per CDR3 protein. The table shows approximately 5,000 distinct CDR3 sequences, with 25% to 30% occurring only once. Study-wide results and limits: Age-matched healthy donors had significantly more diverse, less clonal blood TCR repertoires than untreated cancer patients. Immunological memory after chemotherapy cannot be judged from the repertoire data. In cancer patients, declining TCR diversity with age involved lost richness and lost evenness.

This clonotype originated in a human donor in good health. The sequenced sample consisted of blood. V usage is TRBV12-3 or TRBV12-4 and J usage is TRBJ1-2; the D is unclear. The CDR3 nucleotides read TGTGCCAGCAGTTTGAGTTCTGGCTACACCTTC. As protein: CASSLSSGYTF.